This TCR beta chain is drawn from a study of blood T cells in healthy people across ages. PCR was performed a second time for about 7 to 11 cycles using a sample-barcoded 5' primer and a J-beta primer mix. TCRdb re-derived calls from the 5' RACE reads in MiXCR, one entry per CDR3 protein. The data contain around 1.7 million distinct CDR3 sequences, roughly 27% of them singletons. Turning to this clonotype: This may be a read error: a much more frequent sequence differs by one nucleotide.

The sequenced sample was blood. This TCR came from a woman aged 30 to 39 in good health.

The DNA for the CDR3 is TGCAGTGCTTCTAGAGCGGGTTCCACAGATATGCAGTATTTT. It specifies CSASRAGSTDMQYF. This chain joins TRBV20-1 and TRBJ2-3, with D perhaps TRBD2 (6 bases). Germline assignment: CDR1 DFQATT and CDR2 SNEGSKA (reference sequence). There are 14 residues in the CDR3.